The present T cell receptor beta chain was sequenced within a study of metastatic and nonmetastatic thyroid tumors. Germline CDR1 is SGHKS and CDR2 is YYEKEE (reference sequence). CDR3 length equals 16 residues. The V segment lost 4 bases and the J segment 2 bases; nucleotides outside the gene matches: 10. In the source study's methods: Variation in CDR3 across clinicopathological groups served as the basis for constructing a distant-metastasis classifier in papillary thyroid cancer. TCRdb reprocessed the PCR reads via MiXCR. These V and J calls rely on TCRdb rather than the paper's analysis. Here the sample spans roughly 12,000 clones, around 21% being singletons. Before thyroid surgery, none of the patients had received any treatment. This clone has just a few counts.

The source is a female donor with papillary thyroid cancer or a benign thyroid nodule (not recorded which). Some clones in this sample may be carry-over from other donors' samples. J is TRBJ2-3 and V is TRBV5-5, with TRBD1 matching 7 bases. The sequenced sample was adjacent normal tissue. The CDR3 spells CASSTRQGTHTDTQYF. The CDR3 DNA is TGTGCCAGCAGCACACGACAGGGAACACACACAGATACGCAGTATTTT.